Presented here are 16 T cell receptor beta chains from one specimen sequenced in a study of blood T cell repertoires in COVID-19. The protocol was immunoSEQ multiplex PCR, while the TCRdb copy is restricted to in-frame clones and leaves out a portion. The sample records 70,000 to 100,000 clones, 90% to 95% being singletons. Sequenced material: peripheral blood. These receptors came from a man aged 55-75 years with acute or convalescent COVID-19.

This chain links TRBV19 with TRBJ1-1; D gene unclear. Germline CDR1 LNHDA, CDR2 SQIVND (reference sequence). V dropped 0 bases and J dropped 2 bases, with 13 bases sitting between them. This CDR3 has 16 amino acids. CDR3 sequence: CASSIDRQMTNTEAFF. For the CDR3, the DNA is TGTGCCAGTAGTATAGATCGCCAGATGACTAACACTGAAGCTTTCTTT.

This clone was seen once. The junction departs from the called germline gene at one end, perhaps through a read error. This chain joins TRBV3-1 (or the pseudogene TRBV3-2) and TRBJ2-1, with D uncertain. Germline loops: CDR1 LGHDT, CDR2 YNNKEL (reference sequence). The CDR3 extends over 13 amino acids. In nucleotides, the CDR3 is TGTGCCAGCAGCCAAGATCCCCAGAATGGGCAGTTCTTC. Protein: CASSQDPQNGQFF.

V is TRBV29-1 and J is TRBJ2-2; 7 bases agree with TRBD1. Trimming removed 7 bases from V and 7 bases from J; junction bases left unmatched: 6. The CDR3 is 12 residues long. Germline-derived CDR1 and CDR2 are SQVTM and ANQGSEA. The CDR3: CSGDRADGELFF. The CDR3 bases are TGCAGCGGAGACAGGGCGGACGGGGAGCTGTTTTTT.

This CDR3 is CASSLDPGKEQFF. The CDR3, as DNA: TGTGCCAGCAGCTTGGATCCCGGGAAGGAGCAGTTCTTC. The chain couples TRBV7-3 to TRBJ2-1; D is possibly TRBD2 (5 bases). V shed 3 bases and J shed 10 bases, with 13 bases lying between them. Germline V CDR1 and CDR2: SGHTA, FQGTGA. The CDR3 is made up of 13 amino acids.

The V and J genes are TRBV18 and TRBJ1-4, with unresolved D. Between the trimmed V and J ends, which lost 4 bases and 4 bases, there was a span of 10 bases. CDR1 and CDR2 from the germline V gene are KGHSH and LQKENI. The CDR3 runs to 14 residues. The CDR3 spells CASSLGNVNEKLFF. In DNA, the CDR3 is TGTGCCAGCTCACTCGGGAATGTTAATGAAAAACTGTTTTTT.

The genes are TRBV11-3 and TRBJ2-3; possible D gene TRBD1, 5 bases. CDR1 SGHNT and CDR2 YENEEA come from the germline V gene. This CDR3 spans 14 amino acids. Trimming stripped 5 bases from V and 4 bases from J, with 13 bases between. CDR3 nucleotide sequence: TGTGCCAGCAGCCAATCTTCAGGGTCAGATACGCAGTATTTT. Translation gives CASSQSSGSDTQYF.

CDR3 amino acids: CAWSREKDEQFF. CDR3 bases: TGTGCCTGGAGTCGGGAGAAAGATGAGCAGTTCTTC. The V call is TRBV30, the J call TRBJ2-1; tentative D call: TRBD2 (6 bases). The ends were cut back, 2 bases at V and 8 bases at J, with 10 bases in the middle. CDR1 is GTSNPN and CDR2 is SVGIG in the germline V gene (reference sequence). This CDR3 comprises 12 residues.

The chain is built from TRBV7-3 and TRBJ2-7, with 9 bases lining up with TRBD1. CDR3 size: 16 residues. V lost 5 bases to trimming and J lost 4 bases; unmatched junction nucleotides: 12. Germline assignment: CDR1 SGHTA and CDR2 FQGTGA. CDR3 loop: CASSQGADRGRYEQYF. In DNA, the CDR3 is TGTGCCAGCAGCCAGGGGGCCGACAGGGGGAGGTACGAGCAGTACTTC.

This chain uses TRBV28 with TRBJ1-1; unclear D gene. Germline V CDR1 and CDR2: MDHEN, SYDVKM. Between the trimmed V and J ends, which lost 2 bases and 7 bases, there was a span of 8 bases. This CDR3 has 12 amino acids. This CDR3 reads CASSLVEGEAFF. The CDR3 DNA is TGTGCCAGCAGTTTAGTGGAGGGTGAAGCTTTCTTT.

The chain carries TRBV24-1 and TRBJ2-3; the D gene is possibly TRBD2 (6 bases). The CDR3 has 12 amino acids. V was clipped by 8 bases and J by 6 bases, with 11 bases between them. Germline CDR1 and CDR2: KGHDR and SFDVKD. Written as DNA, the CDR3 is TGTGCCACCAACGGCGCGGGGGATACGCAGTATTTT. Amino acid sequence: CATNGAGDTQYF.

The chain is built from TRBV5-5 and TRBJ2-3; perhaps TRBD2 as D (5 bases). Trimming took off 1 base at V and 2 bases at J, with 14 bases between the two ends. Germline CDR1 is SGHKS and CDR2 is YYEKEE (reference sequence). The CDR3 has 16 residues. The DNA of the CDR3 is TGTGCCAGCAGCTTGTCCCCTAGCTCCAACACAGATACGCAGTATTTT. Protein sequence: CASSLSPSSNTDTQYF.

The chain employs TRBV30 and TRBJ1-5; the match to TRBD1 covers 7 bases. CDR1 is GTSNPN, CDR2 SVGIG, per germline (reference sequence). The CDR3 has 13 amino acids. V lost 1 base to trimming and J lost 7 bases; unmatched junction nucleotides: 4. The CDR3 DNA is TGTGCCTGGAGTGACAGGGGACAACAGCCCCAGCATTTT. The encoded protein is CAWSDRGQQPQHF.

This clone was seen just once. The chain recombines TRBV5-5 with TRBJ2-3, with TRBD1 matching over 8 bases. Germline V gene lookup returns CDR1 SGHKS and CDR2 YYEKEE (reference sequence). The CDR3 length is 15 residues. The J segment lost 3 bases and the V segment lost 4 bases, leaving 7 bases of the junction unmatched. CDR3 nucleotides: TGTGCCAGCAGCCCCTGGACAGGGCGGACAGATACGCAGTATTTT. It translates to CASSPWTGRTDTQYF. Drawing the rest from reference TRBV5-5 and TRBJ2-3, the complete variable domain is DAGVTQSPTHLIKTRGQQVTLRCSPISGHKSVSWYQQVLGQGPQFIFQYYEKEERGRGNFPDRFSARQFPNYSSELNVNALLLGDSALYLCASSPWTGRTDTQYFGPGTRLTVL.

The V and J genes are TRBV3-1 (or the pseudogene TRBV3-2) and TRBJ1-2; 10 positions agree with TRBD1. The CDR3 covers 15 residues. Trimming removed 2 bases from V and 8 bases from J; junction bases left unmatched: 8. Per the germline V gene, CDR1 is LGHDT and CDR2 is YNNKEL (reference sequence). The CDR3 loop reads CASSQYSGTGVGYTF. The DNA for the CDR3 is TGTGCCAGCAGCCAATACTCCGGGACAGGGGTAGGCTACACCTTC.

The rearrangement uses TRBV29-1 and TRBJ1-2; weak D call: TRBD1 (6 bases). V was shortened by 4 bases and J by 7 bases, with 25 bases between the two germline ends. CDR3 length: 16 amino acids. The V gene's germline CDR1 is SQVTM and CDR2 ANQGSEA. The CDR3 reads CSVADPANQGSGGYTF. In DNA form, the CDR3 reads TGCAGCGTTGCCGATCCAGCAAACCAGGGGAGCGGTGGCTACACCTTC. Full variable domain (rest looked up from reference TRBV29-1 and TRBJ1-2): SAVISQKPSRDICQRGTSLTIQCQVDSQVTMMFWYRQQPGQSLTLIATANQGSEATYESGFVIDKFPISRPNLTFSTLTVSNMSPEDSSIYLCSVADPANQGSGGYTFGSGTRLTVV.

The V call is TRBV5-1, the J call TRBJ1-1, with no clear D. This CDR3 has 14 amino acids. V shed 6 bases and J shed 3 bases, with 15 bases lying between them. The germline CDR1 and CDR2 sequences are SGHRS and YFSETQ. The CDR3 loop is CASTERESDTEAFF. The DNA for the CDR3 is TGCGCCAGCACCGAGAGAGAGAGCGACACTGAAGCTTTCTTT.